Shown below are 30 T cell receptor beta chains from a single sample sequenced in a study of T cell clonality in common variable immunodeficiency. Clones were sequenced by immunoSEQ multiplex PCR, and TCRdb holds only the in-frame ones, with some missing. The repertoire consists of approximately 81,000 clones, none detected only once. The specimen sequenced was peripheral blood mononuclear cells. The receptors were gathered from a person aged 18 to 69 in good health.

This clone was seen ten or more times. The CDR3 end is not reached by the read, which stops 3 residues before it; the germline J gene fills it in. V usage is TRBV5-1 and J usage is TRBJ1-5; 8 nucleotides align to TRBD1. The CDR3 sequence is 15 residues long. CDR1 is SGHRS and CDR2 is YFSETQ in the germline V gene. Trimming cost V 4 bases and J 6 bases; bases outside gene matches: 9. CDR3 amino acids: CASSLHPGGGQPQHF. The CDR3 bases that were read are TGCGCCAGCAGCCTTCATCCAGGGGGCGGTCAGCCC.

The table lists this clone with many counts. The CDR3 end falls 3 residues outside the read, so it is completed with the germline J gene. The V gene is TRBV18, the J gene TRBJ1-2; TRBD1 agrees at 9 bases. The CDR3 is 14 residues long. Germline assignment: CDR1 KGHSH and CDR2 LQKENI. The CDR3: CASSPSQQGAFYTF. CDR3 bases read: TGTGCCAGCTCACCGTCTCAACAGGGGGCTTTC.

This clone occurred many times. The read stops 3 residues short of the end of the CDR3; the missing end is completed from the germline J gene. The V gene is TRBV19, the J gene TRBJ2-1; 11 bases fit TRBD2. V lost 4 bases, J lost 9 bases, and 14 bases stayed unmatched. CDR3 length equals 17 residues. Germline CDR1 LNHDA, CDR2 SQIVND (reference sequence). This CDR3 is CASSTGTSGRAAGEQFF. CDR3 bases read: TGTGCCAGTAGTACTGGGACTAGCGGACGAGCAGCGGGTGAG.

This clone came up many times. The read falls 3 residues short of the CDR3 end, and the missing part is taken from the germline J gene. The gene calls are TRBV12-3 or TRBV12-4 and TRBJ2-7, with 7 positions matching TRBD2. The CDR3 is 13 amino acids. With V trimmed by 0 bases and J by 5 bases, 1 base remained unmatched. Partial CDR3 DNA: TGTGCCAGCAGTTTAGCGGGAGGGGACGAG. It codes for CASSLAGGDE. The CDR3 in full is CASSLAGGDEQYF.

This clone was detected ten times or more. The read terminates 3 residues before the CDR3 end, so the remaining end is supplied by the germline J gene. The V call is TRBV19, the J call TRBJ2-7, with 8 bases aligning to TRBD1. Germline-derived CDR1 and CDR2 are LNHDA and SQIVND (reference sequence). The CDR3 runs 12 residues. Losses at the gene ends were 10 bases for V and 2 bases for J; bases not matched to a gene: 4. CDR3 amino acids: CATKTGAYEQYF. The DNA read from the CDR3 is TGTGCCACCAAGACAGGGGCCTACGAG.

This clone has ten or more counts. The read terminates 3 residues before the CDR3 end, so the remaining end is supplied by the germline J gene. V usage is TRBV7-2 and J usage is TRBJ2-1; the D is unclear. V was pared by 6 bases and J by 3 bases, with 9 bases between. The CDR3 sequence is 13 residues long. Per the germline V gene, CDR1 is SGHTA and CDR2 is FQGNSA. Partial CDR3 DNA: TGTGCCAGCAGTTTTCAGGTCTACAATGAG. Amino acid sequence: CASSFQVYNE. The full CDR3 protein reads CASSFQVYNEQFF.

Ten or more counts support this clone. The read finishes 3 residues shy of the CDR3 end, and the germline J gene is used to complete it. The chain recombines TRBV7-2 with TRBJ2-7, with D possibly TRBD2 on 5 matching bases. Germline CDR1 and CDR2: SGHTA and FQGNSA. Trimming took off 1 base at V and 0 bases at J, with 10 bases between the two ends. The CDR3 runs to 15 residues. CDR3 DNA, as far as it was read: TGTGCCAGCAGCTTAGGAGGGCAGAGCTCCTACGAG. This translates into CASSLGGQSSYE. Given in full, the CDR3 is CASSLGGQSSYEQYF.

The sample holds many counts of this clone. The read gets to within 3 residues of the CDR3 end, and the germline J gene fills in the rest. The chain links TRBV5-1 to TRBJ2-3; D may be TRBD2 (5 bases). Trimming pared 0 bases from V and 0 bases from J, leaving 5 bases between. This CDR3 has 14 amino acids. Looked up from germline, CDR1 is SGHRS and CDR2 is YFSETQ. The sequenced part of the CDR3 DNA is TGCGCCAGCAGCTTGGGACTAAGCACAGATACG. As protein: CASSLGLSTDT. The entire CDR3 sequence reads CASSLGLSTDTQYF.

This clone was seen ten or more times. The missing CDR3 end, 3 residues past where the read stops, is filled in from the germline J gene. The chain carries TRBV20-1 and TRBJ1-2; unclear D gene. There are 11 residues in the CDR3. V gave up 4 bases and J gave up 5 bases, with 8 bases separating them. In germline, CDR1 is DFQATT, CDR2 SNEGSKA (reference sequence). Partial CDR3 DNA: TGCAGTGCTACCGCGTTATATGGC. Translation: CSATALYG. The entire CDR3 protein reads CSATALYGYTF.

The table lists this clone with many counts. The read terminates 3 residues before the CDR3 end, so the remaining end is supplied by the germline J gene. The V call is TRBV20-1, the J call TRBJ1-5; D may be TRBD1 (5 bases). Germline V gives CDR1 DFQATT, CDR2 SNEGSKA (reference sequence). Trimming left V 5 bases short and J 6 bases short, with 20 bases between. CDR3 size: 15 residues. CDR3 DNA, as far as it was read: TGCAGTGCTCGCGATCCGGGCAGGGATGGTCAGCCC. Protein: CSARDPGRDGQP. The complete CDR3 reads CSARDPGRDGQPQHF.

In its sample, this clone was seen many times. The CDR3 end lies 3 residues beyond the end of the read and is filled in from the germline J gene. The rearrangement joins TRBV20-1 to TRBJ2-3, with D tentatively TRBD1 (6 bases). In germline, CDR1 is DFQATT, CDR2 SNEGSKA (reference sequence). Trimming removed 1 base from V and 2 bases from J, with 10 bases in between. The CDR3 is 14 amino acids. The DNA read from the CDR3 is TGCAGTGCTAGAGGTGGGGGCCTCACAGATACG. Protein: CSARGGGLTDT. The entire CDR3 protein is CSARGGGLTDTQYF.

In regard to this clone: The read gets to within 3 residues of the CDR3 end, and the germline J gene fills in the rest. This chain joins TRBV20-1 and TRBJ1-1; the D gene is possibly TRBD1 (5 bases). The germline CDR1 and CDR2 sequences are DFQATT and SNEGSKA (reference sequence). The CDR3 runs 11 residues. The CDR3 region is CSARELGEAFF. The CDR3 DNA, read in part, is TGCAGTGCTAGAGAGCTAGGGGAG.

This clone was seen ten or more times. The CDR3 end lies 3 residues beyond the end of the read and is filled in from the germline J gene. The chain carries TRBV28 and TRBJ2-1; D perhaps matches TRBD2 (6 bases). V dropped 2 bases and J dropped 8 bases, with 16 bases sitting between them. This CDR3 region has 15 residues. The germline V gene encodes CDR1 MDHEN and CDR2 SYDVKM. The part of the CDR3 DNA that was read is TGTGCCAGCAGTTTAAAGACTAGAAGTATTCATGAG. Translated, it gives CASSLKTRSIHE. In full, the CDR3 reads CASSLKTRSIHEQFF. Looking up the rest from reference TRBV28 and TRBJ2-1 gives the full variable domain: DVKVTQSSRYLVKRTGEKVFLECVQDMDHENMFWYRQDPGLGLRLIYFSYDVKMKEKGDIPEGYSVSREKKERFSLILESASTNQTSMYLCASSLKTRSIHEQFFGPGTRLTVL.

In this sample, this clone turned up many times. The DNA ends 3 residues before the CDR3 does, and the rest of the CDR3 is filled in from the germline J gene. This chain links TRBV10-3 with TRBJ1-2; 8 bases fit TRBD1. J was trimmed by 3 bases and V by 6 bases; bases with no gene match: 9. The CDR3 is made up of 15 amino acids. The V gene's germline CDR1 is ENHRY and CDR2 SYGVKD. CDR3 DNA (partial): TGTGCCATCAGCCTCGGACAGGGAAAGGACTATGGC. It codes for CAISLGQGKDYG. In full, the CDR3 is CAISLGQGKDYGYTF.

This clone was recorded many times. The read ends 3 residues shy of where the CDR3 ends; the end is completed using the germline J gene. The chain has TRBV18 and TRBJ2-7; D is possibly TRBD1 (5 bases). The germline V and J ends were trimmed by 3 bases and 2 bases, with 14 bases remaining between them. The CDR3 spans 15 residues. CDR1 and CDR2 (germline): KGHSH, LQKENI. The covered CDR3 bases are TGTGCCAGCTCACCCACAGGTTTGCCCGCCTACGAG. Translating it yields CASSPTGLPAYE. The whole CDR3 is CASSPTGLPAYEQYF.

This clone was observed many times. The read ends 3 residues early relative to the CDR3; the germline J gene fills the gap. The J gene is TRBJ1-1, the V gene TRBV19, with D tentatively TRBD1 (5 bases). Germline V gene data show CDR1 as LNHDA and CDR2 as SQIVND (reference sequence). There are 14 residues in the CDR3. Trimming removed 3 bases from V and 6 bases from J, with 14 bases in between. The chain's CDR3 is CASSILGGSAEAFF. The sequenced part of the CDR3 DNA is TGTGCCAGTAGTATTCTCGGGGGGAGCGCTGAA.

This clone was counted many times. The sequenced fragment ends 3 residues before the CDR3 boundary, so the rest is inferred from the germline J gene. The chain carries TRBV7-3 and TRBJ2-3; 12 nucleotides match TRBD2. This CDR3 is built from 17 residues. Germline lookup yields CDR1 SGHTA and CDR2 FQGTGA. V trimming: 5 bases; J trimming: 3 bases; junction bases outside the gene matches: 9. The CDR3 spells CASSRRTSGKGTDTQYF. The CDR3 bases that were read are TGTGCCAGCAGCCGCCGGACTAGCGGGAAGGGGACAGATACG.

This clone occurred many times. Read data end 3 residues before the CDR3 end; the end is taken from the germline J gene. The rearrangement uses TRBV6-2 or TRBV6-3 and TRBJ1-1, with D maybe TRBD1 (5 bases). The V and J ends lost 2 bases and 5 bases respectively, with 15 bases between them. Germline V CDR1 and CDR2: MNHEY, SVGEGT. The CDR3 length is 15 residues. The CDR3 sequence: CASSYLVREGTEAFF. The part of the CDR3 DNA that was read is TGTGCCAGCAGTTACCTGGTCAGGGAGGGAACTGAA.

In this sample, this clone turned up many times. The sequence runs out 3 residues before the end of the CDR3; the remainder is reconstructed from the germline J gene. The chain links TRBV28 to TRBJ2-5, with D perhaps TRBD1 (6 bases). The ends were cut back, 6 bases at V and 3 bases at J, with 11 bases in the middle. Germline values: CDR1 MDHEN, CDR2 SYDVKM. The CDR3 is 13 residues long. CDR3 protein: CASSQGDKETQYF. The covered CDR3 bases are TGTGCCAGCAGCCAAGGGGACAAAGAGACC.

This clone came up many times. The read gets to within 3 residues of the CDR3 end, and the germline J gene fills in the rest. The chain joins TRBV12-5 to TRBJ2-5; 12 bases match TRBD2. The CDR3 extends over 15 amino acids. V trimming: 7 bases; J trimming: 1 base; junction bases outside the gene matches: 4. Germline CDR1 reads LGHNT; CDR2 reads FRNRAP. The CDR3 is CASELAGGSQETQYF. The sequenced CDR3 bases are TGTGCTAGTGAACTAGCGGGAGGATCCCAAGAGACC.

This clone was recorded many times. The read comes to an end 3 residues before the CDR3 does, leaving the germline J gene to fill in the end. This rearrangement joins TRBV7-2 to TRBJ2-5; 7 bases map to TRBD2. CDR1 and CDR2 from the germline V gene are SGHTA and FQGNSA. Germline trimming cut 3 bases from V and 5 bases from J; bases unmatched to any gene: 6. The CDR3 has 14 amino acids. The CDR3 reads CASSFVRGGETQYF. CDR3 DNA (partial): TGTGCCAGCAGCTTCGTGCGGGGAGGGGAGACC.

This clone was recorded many times. The read stops 3 residues short of the end of the CDR3; the missing end is completed from the germline J gene. The genes are TRBV2 and TRBJ1-6; 7 bases match TRBD1. Germline CDR1 reads SNHLY; CDR2 reads FYNNEI. CDR3 length: 15 amino acids. V was pared by 10 bases and J by 10 bases, with 16 bases of the junction left unmatched. CDR3 protein: CATLEQGTPASPLHF. The CDR3 DNA, read in part, is TGTGCCACTCTCGAACAGGGGACTCCGGCCTCACCC. Full variable domain (outside the CDR3, taken from reference TRBV2 and TRBJ1-6): EPEVTQTPSHQVTQMGQEVILRCVPISNHLYFYWYRQILGQKVEFLVSFYNNEISEKSEIFDDQFSVERPDGSNFTLKIRSTKLEDSAMYFCATLEQGTPASPLHFGNGTRLTVT.

This clone was observed at least ten times. The CDR3 is cut off 3 residues early in the read; its end comes from the germline J gene. The chain uses TRBV19 and TRBJ2-7, with 9 bases identical to TRBD1. Germline values: CDR1 LNHDA, CDR2 SQIVND (reference sequence). V trimming: 3 bases; J trimming: 2 bases; junction bases outside the gene matches: 5. The CDR3 totals 15 residues. Incomplete CDR3 DNA: TGTGCCAGTAGTATTATGGGACAGGGAACCTACGAG. It translates to CASSIMGQGTYE. The whole CDR3 sequence is CASSIMGQGTYEQYF.

At least ten counts were recorded for this clone. The CDR3 goes on 3 residues after the read ends, and that part is filled in from the germline J gene. V and J are TRBV20-1 and TRBJ2-5; D is uncertain. CDR3 length: 12 residues. The germline gives CDR1 DFQATT, CDR2 SNEGSKA (reference sequence). V was pared by 3 bases and J by 1 base, with 6 bases between. The sequenced part of the CDR3 DNA is TGCAGTGCTAGCGGTATCCAAGAGACC. It specifies CSASGIQET. In full, the CDR3 reads CSASGIQETQYF.

This clone was counted ten times or more. The read ends 3 residues early relative to the CDR3; the germline J gene fills the gap. The genes are TRBV11-3 and TRBJ2-1; 8 nucleotides align to TRBD2. This CDR3 is 15 amino acids long. The germline CDR1 and CDR2 sequences are SGHNT and YENEEA. Trimming at V came to 6 bases and at J to 5 bases, leaving 9 bases not matched to a gene. CDR3 sequence reads: CASSSRLAQNNEQFF. The covered CDR3 bases are TGTGCCAGCAGTTCGAGACTAGCGCAAAACAATGAG.

The sample holds many counts of this clone. The CDR3 goes on 3 residues after the read ends, and that part is filled in from the germline J gene. The chain links TRBV7-3 to TRBJ2-3; 12 nucleotides line up with TRBD2. This CDR3 has 16 amino acids. Germline lookup yields CDR1 SGHTA and CDR2 FQGTGA. The V and J ends lost 3 bases and 6 bases, in that order; junction bases with no gene match: 7. CDR3 DNA (partial): TGTGCCAGCAGCTTCGGACTAGCGGGATTCACGGATACG. Translating gives CASSFGLAGFTDT. The entire CDR3 protein is CASSFGLAGFTDTQYF.

This clone was seen at least ten times. Sequencing ends 3 residues short of the CDR3 end; the germline J gene provides the rest. This sequence joins TRBV7-9 and TRBJ2-7, with a tentative D call TRBD1 (5 bases). Trimming pared 5 bases from V and 5 bases from J, leaving 19 bases between. The CDR3 is 15 amino acids. Germline lookup yields CDR1 SEHNR and CDR2 FQNEAQ (reference sequence). CDR3 region: CASSRTTGSGHEQYF. The sequenced CDR3 bases are TGTGCCAGCAGCAGAACCACAGGAAGTGGACACGAG.

On this clone: The read finishes 3 residues shy of the CDR3 end, and the germline J gene is used to complete it. The chain combines TRBV5-1 with TRBJ2-1, with D possibly TRBD2 on 5 matching bases. Between the trimmed V and J ends, which lost 4 bases and 0 bases, there was a span of 11 bases. In germline, CDR1 is SGHRS, CDR2 YFSETQ. The CDR3 runs 15 residues. The CDR3 reads CASSKGRGSYNEQFF. The part of the CDR3 DNA that was read is TGCGCCAGCAGCAAAGGACGGGGCTCCTACAATGAG.

This clone was observed many times. The read terminates 3 residues ahead of where the CDR3 ends, so the germline J gene completes it. The chain recombines TRBV12-3 or TRBV12-4 with TRBJ2-7; TRBD1 matches 10 bases. The V segment lost 7 bases and the J segment 1 base; nucleotides outside the gene matches: 7. The CDR3 length is 15 residues. The CDR3 region is CASTSTGGPSYEQYF. The CDR3 DNA, read in part, is TGTGCCAGCACCTCGACAGGGGGCCCTTCCTACGAG.

There are many counts of this clone. The DNA ends 3 residues before the CDR3 does, and the rest of the CDR3 is filled in from the germline J gene. The chain has TRBV7-2 and TRBJ2-1, with TRBD1 matching 9 bases. V lost 5 bases and J lost 5; bases outside the gene matches: 7. Looked up from germline, CDR1 is SGHTA and CDR2 is FQGNSA. This CDR3 has 15 amino acids. CDR3 DNA, as far as it was read: TGTGCCAGCAGCGTACAGGGGGCCGGAAACAATGAG. Translation gives CASSVQGAGNNE. The full CDR3 protein reads CASSVQGAGNNEQFF. The variable domain in full, with the rest retrieved from reference TRBV7-2 and TRBJ2-1, is GAGVSQSPSNKVTEKGKDVELRCDPISGHTALYWYRQSLGQGLEFLIYFQGNSAPDKSGLPSDRFSAERTGGSVSTLTIQRTQQEDSAVYLCASSVQGAGNNEQFFGPGTRLTVL.